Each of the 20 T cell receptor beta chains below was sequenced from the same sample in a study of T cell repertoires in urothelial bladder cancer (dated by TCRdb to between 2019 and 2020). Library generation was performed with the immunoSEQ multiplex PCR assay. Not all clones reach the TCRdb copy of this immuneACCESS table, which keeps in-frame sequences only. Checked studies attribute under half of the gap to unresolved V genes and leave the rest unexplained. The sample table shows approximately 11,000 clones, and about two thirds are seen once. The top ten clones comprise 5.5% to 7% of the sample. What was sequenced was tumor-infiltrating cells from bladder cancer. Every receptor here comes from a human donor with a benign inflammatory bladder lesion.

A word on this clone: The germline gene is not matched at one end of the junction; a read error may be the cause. The CDR3 DNA is TGTGCCAGCAGATTAGGGGGGTTGAACTATGGCTACACCTTC. It codes for CASRLGGLNYGYTF. The chain employs TRBV7-9 and TRBJ1-2; weak D call: TRBD1 (6 bases). Germline loops: CDR1 SEHNR, CDR2 FQNEAQ (reference sequence). The CDR3 has 14 amino acids. Complete variable domain (other parts from reference TRBV7-9 and TRBJ1-2): DTGVSQNPRHKITKRGQNVTFRCDPISEHNRLYWYRQTLGQGPEFLTYFQNEAQLEKSRLLSDRFSAERPKGSFSTLEIQRTEQGDSAMYLCASRLGGLNYGYTFGSGTRLTVV.

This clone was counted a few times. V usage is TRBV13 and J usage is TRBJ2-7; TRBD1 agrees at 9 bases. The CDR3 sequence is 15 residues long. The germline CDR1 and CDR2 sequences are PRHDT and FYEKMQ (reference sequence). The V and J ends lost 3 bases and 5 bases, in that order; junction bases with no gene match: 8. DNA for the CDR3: TGTGCCAGCAGCTTCTCCGGGACAGGGAAGCACGAGCAGTACTTC. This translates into CASSFSGTGKHEQYF.

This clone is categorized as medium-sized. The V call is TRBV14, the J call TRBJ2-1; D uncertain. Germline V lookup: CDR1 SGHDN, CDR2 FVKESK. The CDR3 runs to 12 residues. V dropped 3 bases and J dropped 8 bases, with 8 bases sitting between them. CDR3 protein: CASSHAVHEQFF. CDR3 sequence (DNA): TGTGCCAGCAGCCACGCAGTCCATGAGCAGTTCTTC.

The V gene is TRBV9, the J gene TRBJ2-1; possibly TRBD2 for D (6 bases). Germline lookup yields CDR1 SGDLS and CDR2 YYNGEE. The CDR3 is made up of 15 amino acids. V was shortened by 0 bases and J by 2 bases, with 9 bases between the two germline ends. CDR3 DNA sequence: TGTGCCAGCAGCGTAGCGCAGCGGGCCTACAATGAGCAGTTCTTC. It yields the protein CASSVAQRAYNEQFF.

The chain's CDR3 is CASSFQATNEKLFF. CDR3 nucleotides: TGTGCCAGCAGCTTCCAGGCAACTAATGAAAAACTGTTTTTT. The V and J genes are TRBV12-1 and TRBJ1-4; the table's D gene call, TRBD1, was not cross checked with the DNA. TRBV12-1 is noted as a pseudogene. The CDR3 spans 14 residues.

Written as DNA, the CDR3 is TGTGCCAGCAGTTTTCAGGGGGCCACTGAAGCTTTCTTT. This translates into CASSFQGATEAFF. The chain couples TRBV7-9 to TRBJ1-1, with 8 bases lining up with TRBD1. Germline loops: CDR1 SEHNR, CDR2 FQNEAQ (reference sequence). The CDR3 totals 13 residues. V dropped 6 bases and J dropped 4; count of bases not matched to a gene: 4.

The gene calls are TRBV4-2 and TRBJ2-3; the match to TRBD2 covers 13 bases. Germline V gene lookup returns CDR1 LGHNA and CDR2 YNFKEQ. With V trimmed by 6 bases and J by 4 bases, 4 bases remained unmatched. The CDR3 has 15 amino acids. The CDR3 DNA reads TGTGCCAGCAGTCCGGGACTAGCGGGGTCAGATACGCAGTATTTT. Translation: CASSPGLAGSDTQYF.

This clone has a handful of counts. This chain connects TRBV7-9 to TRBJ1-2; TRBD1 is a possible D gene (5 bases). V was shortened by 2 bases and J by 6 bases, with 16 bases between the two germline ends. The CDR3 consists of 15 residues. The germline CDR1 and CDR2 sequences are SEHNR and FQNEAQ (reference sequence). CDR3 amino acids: CASSLISVGAHGYTF. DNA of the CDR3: TGTGCCAGCAGCTTAATTAGTGTAGGGGCCCATGGCTACACCTTC.

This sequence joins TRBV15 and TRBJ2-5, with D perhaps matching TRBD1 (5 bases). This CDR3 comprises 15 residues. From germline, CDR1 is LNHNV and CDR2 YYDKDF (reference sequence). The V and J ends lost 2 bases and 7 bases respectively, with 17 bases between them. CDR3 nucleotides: TGTGCCACCAGCAGATCGGACACGGTGAGAGTGACCCAGTACTTC. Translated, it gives CATSRSDTVRVTQYF.

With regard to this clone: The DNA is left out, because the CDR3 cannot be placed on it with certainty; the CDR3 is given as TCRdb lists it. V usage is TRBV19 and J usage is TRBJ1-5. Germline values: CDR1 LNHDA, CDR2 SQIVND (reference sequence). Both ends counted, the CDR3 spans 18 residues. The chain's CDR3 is CASTSVRGGGLSNQPQHF.

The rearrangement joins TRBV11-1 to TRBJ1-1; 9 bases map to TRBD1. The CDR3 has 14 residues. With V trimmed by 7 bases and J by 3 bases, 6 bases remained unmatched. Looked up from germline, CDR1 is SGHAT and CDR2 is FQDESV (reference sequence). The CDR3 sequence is CASTTDRGDTEAFF. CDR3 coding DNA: TGTGCCAGCACCACGGACAGGGGAGACACTGAAGCTTTCTTT. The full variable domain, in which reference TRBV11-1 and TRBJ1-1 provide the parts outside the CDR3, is EAEVAQSPRYKITEKSQAVAFWCDPISGHATLYWYRQILGQGPELLVQFQDESVVDDSQLPKDRFSAERLKGVDSTLKIQPAELGDSAMYLCASTTDRGDTEAFFGQGTRLTVV.

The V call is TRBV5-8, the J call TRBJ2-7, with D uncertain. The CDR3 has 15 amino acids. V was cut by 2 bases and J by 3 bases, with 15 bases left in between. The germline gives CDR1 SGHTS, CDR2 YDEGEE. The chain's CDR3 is CASSLGPWVYYEQYF. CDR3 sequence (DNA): TGTGCCAGCAGCTTAGGACCCTGGGTCTACTACGAGCAGTACTTC.

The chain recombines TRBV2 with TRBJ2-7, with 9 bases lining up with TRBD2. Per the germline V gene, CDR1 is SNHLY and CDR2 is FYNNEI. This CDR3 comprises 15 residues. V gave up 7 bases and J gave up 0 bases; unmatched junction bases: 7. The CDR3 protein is CASNEKLAGSYEQYF. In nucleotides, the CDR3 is TGTGCCAGCAACGAGAAACTAGCGGGCTCCTACGAGCAGTACTTC.

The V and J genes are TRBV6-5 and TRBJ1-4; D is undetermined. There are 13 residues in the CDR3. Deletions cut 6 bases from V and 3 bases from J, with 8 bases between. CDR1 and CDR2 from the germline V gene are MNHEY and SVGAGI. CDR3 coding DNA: TGTGCCAGCAGCCCCACCTCTAATGAAAAACTGTTTTTT. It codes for CASSPTSNEKLFF.

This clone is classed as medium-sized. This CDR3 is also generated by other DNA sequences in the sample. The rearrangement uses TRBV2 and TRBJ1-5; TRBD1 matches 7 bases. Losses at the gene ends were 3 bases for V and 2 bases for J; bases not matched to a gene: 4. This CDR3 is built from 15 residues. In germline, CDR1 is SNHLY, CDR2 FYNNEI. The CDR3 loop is CASSDRTGGNQPQHF. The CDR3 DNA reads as TGTGCCAGCAGTGACCGTACAGGGGGCAATCAGCCCCAGCATTTT.

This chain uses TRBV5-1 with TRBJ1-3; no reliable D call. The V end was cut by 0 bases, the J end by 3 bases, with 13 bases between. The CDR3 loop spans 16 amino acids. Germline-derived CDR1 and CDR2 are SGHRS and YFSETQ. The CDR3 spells CASSLAGLVYGNTIYF. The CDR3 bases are TGCGCCAGCAGCTTGGCAGGCTTGGTTTATGGAAACACCATATATTTT.

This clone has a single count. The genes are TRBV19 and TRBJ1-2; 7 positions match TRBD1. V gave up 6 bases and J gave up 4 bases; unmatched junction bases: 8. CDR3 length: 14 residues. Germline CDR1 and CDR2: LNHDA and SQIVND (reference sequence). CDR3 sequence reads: CASSLTGVIYGYTF. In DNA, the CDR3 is TGTGCCAGTAGCCTCACAGGGGTTATCTATGGCTACACCTTC.

The CDR3 protein is CASSYRGDGNTIYF. For the CDR3, the DNA is TGTGCCAGCAGCTACAGGGGGGACGGAAACACCATATATTTT. This chain connects TRBV11-2 to TRBJ1-3, with 8 bases matching TRBD1. CDR1 SGHAT and CDR2 FQNNGV come from the germline V gene. The CDR3 is 14 amino acids. V trimming: 4 bases; J trimming: 4 bases; junction bases outside the gene matches: 3.

This CDR3 is CASSPGATTEAFF. The CDR3 DNA is TGTGCCAGCTCACCAGGGGCTACCACTGAAGCTTTCTTT. V is TRBV18 and J is TRBJ1-1; the D gene is possibly TRBD1 (5 bases). CDR1 is KGHSH, CDR2 LQKENI, per germline. Trimming took 2 bases from V and 4 from J, leaving 8 bases between them. This CDR3 contains 13 residues.

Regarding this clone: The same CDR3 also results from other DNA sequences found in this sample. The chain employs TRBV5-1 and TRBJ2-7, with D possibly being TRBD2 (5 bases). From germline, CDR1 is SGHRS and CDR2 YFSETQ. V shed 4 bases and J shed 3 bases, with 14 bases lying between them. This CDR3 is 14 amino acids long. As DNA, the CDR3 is TGCGCCAGCAGCCTCAGGACTGGAGACTACGAGCAGTACTTC. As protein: CASSLRTGDYEQYF. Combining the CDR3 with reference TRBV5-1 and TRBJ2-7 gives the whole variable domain KAGVTQTPRYLIKTRGQQVTLSCSPISGHRSVSWYQQTPGQGLQFLFEYFSETQRNKGNFPGRFSGRQFSNSRSEMNVSTLELGDSALYLCASSLRTGDYEQYFGPGTRLTVT.